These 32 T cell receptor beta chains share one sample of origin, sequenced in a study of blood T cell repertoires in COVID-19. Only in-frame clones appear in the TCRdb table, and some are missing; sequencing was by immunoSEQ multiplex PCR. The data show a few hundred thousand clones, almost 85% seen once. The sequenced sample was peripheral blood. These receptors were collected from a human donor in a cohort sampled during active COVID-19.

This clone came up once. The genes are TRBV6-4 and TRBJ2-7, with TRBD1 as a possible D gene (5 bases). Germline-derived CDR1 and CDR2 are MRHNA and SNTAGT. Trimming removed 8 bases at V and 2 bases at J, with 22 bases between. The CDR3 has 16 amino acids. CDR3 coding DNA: TGTGCCAGCCGACAAAACCAGGGTCTTGCCCCCTACGAGCAGTACTTC. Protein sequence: CASRQNQGLAPYEQYF.

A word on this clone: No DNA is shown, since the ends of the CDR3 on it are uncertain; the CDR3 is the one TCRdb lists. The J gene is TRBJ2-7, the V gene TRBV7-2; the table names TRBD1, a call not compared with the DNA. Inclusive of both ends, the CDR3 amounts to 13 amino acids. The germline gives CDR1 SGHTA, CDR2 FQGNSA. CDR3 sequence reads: CASSPFGQGAKYF.

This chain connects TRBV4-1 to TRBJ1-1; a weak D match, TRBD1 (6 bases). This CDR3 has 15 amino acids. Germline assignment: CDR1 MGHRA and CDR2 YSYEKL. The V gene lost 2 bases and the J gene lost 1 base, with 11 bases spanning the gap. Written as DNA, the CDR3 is TGCGCCAGCAGCCAACCGGGACAAAAGAACACTGAAGCTTTCTTT. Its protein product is CASSQPGQKNTEAFF.

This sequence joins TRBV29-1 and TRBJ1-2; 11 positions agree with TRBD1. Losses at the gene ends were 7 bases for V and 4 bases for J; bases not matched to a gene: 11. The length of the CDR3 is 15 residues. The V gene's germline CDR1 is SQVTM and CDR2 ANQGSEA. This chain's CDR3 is CSARTGTGGLYGYTF. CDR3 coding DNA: TGCAGCGCGCGAACCGGGACAGGGGGTCTCTATGGCTACACCTTC.

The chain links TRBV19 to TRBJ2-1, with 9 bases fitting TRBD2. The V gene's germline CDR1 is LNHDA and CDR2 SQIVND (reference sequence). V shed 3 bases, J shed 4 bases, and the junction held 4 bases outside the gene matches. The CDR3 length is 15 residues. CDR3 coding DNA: TGTGCCAGTAGTATCCATCTAGCGGGGTACAATGAGCAGTTCTTC. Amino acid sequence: CASSIHLAGYNEQFF.

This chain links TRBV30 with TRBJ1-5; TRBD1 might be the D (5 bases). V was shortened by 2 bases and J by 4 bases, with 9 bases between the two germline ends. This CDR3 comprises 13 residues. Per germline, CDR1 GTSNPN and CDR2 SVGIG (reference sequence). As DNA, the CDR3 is TGTGCCTGGAGTCCCGCAGGGAATCAGCCCCAGCATTTT. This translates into CAWSPAGNQPQHF.

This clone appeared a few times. The CDR3 spells CASSLVVSGATGELFF. The CDR3 DNA reads TGTGCCAGCAGCTTGGTTGTTAGCGGGGCTACCGGGGAGCTGTTTTTT. The chain recombines TRBV5-6 with TRBJ2-2, with 8 bases fitting TRBD2. V was clipped by 0 bases and J by 5 bases; unmatched bases: 6. Germline V gives CDR1 SGHDT, CDR2 YYEEEE. This CDR3 contains 16 residues.

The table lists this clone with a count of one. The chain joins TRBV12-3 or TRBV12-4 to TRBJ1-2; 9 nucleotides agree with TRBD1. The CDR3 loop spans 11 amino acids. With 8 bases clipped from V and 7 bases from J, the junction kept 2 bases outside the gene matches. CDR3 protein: CASGTGLGYTF. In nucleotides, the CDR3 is TGTGCCAGCGGGACAGGGCTTGGCTACACCTTC.

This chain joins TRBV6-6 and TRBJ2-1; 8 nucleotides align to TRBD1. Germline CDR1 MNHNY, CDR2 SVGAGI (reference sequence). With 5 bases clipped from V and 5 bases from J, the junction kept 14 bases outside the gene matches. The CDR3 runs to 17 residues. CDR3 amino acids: CASSHYLGQGLHNEQFF. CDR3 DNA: TGTGCCAGCAGTCATTACCTCGGACAGGGTCTCCACAATGAGCAGTTCTTC.

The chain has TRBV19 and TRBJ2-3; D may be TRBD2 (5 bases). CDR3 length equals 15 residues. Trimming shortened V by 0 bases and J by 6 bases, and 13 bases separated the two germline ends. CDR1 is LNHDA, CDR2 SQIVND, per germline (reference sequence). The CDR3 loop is CASSIDGTRLDTQYF. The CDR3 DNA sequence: TGTGCCAGTAGTATAGATGGTACTAGATTGGATACGCAGTATTTT. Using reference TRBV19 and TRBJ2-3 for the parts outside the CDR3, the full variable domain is DGGITQSPKYLFRKEGQNVTLSCEQNLNHDAMYWYRQDPGQGLRLIYYSQIVNDFQKGDIAEGYSVSREKKESFPLTVTSAQKNPTAFYLCASSIDGTRLDTQYFGPGTRLTVL.

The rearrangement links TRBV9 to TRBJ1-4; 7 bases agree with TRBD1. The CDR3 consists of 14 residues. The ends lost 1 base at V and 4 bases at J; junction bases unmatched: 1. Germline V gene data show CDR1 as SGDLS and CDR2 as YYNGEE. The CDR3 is CASSVRDSNEKLFF. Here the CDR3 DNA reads TGTGCCAGCAGCGTAAGGGACAGTAATGAAAAACTGTTTTTT. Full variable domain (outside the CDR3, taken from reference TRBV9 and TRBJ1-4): DSGVTQTPKHLITATGQRVTLRCSPRSGDLSVYWYQQSLDQGLQFLIQYYNGEERAKGNILERFSAQQFPDLHSELNLSSLELGDSALYFCASSVRDSNEKLFFGSGTQLSVL.

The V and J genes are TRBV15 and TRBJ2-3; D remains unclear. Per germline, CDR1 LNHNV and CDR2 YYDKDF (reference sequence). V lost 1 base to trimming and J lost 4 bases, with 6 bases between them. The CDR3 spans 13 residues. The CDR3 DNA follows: TGTGCCACCAGCAGAGCAAACTCAGATACGCAGTATTTT. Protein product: CATSRANSDTQYF.

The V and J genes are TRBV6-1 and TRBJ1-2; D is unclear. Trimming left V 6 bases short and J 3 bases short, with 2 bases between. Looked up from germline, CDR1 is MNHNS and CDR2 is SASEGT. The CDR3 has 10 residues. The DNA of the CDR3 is TGTGCCAGCAGCGACTATGGCTACACCTTC. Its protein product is CASSDYGYTF.

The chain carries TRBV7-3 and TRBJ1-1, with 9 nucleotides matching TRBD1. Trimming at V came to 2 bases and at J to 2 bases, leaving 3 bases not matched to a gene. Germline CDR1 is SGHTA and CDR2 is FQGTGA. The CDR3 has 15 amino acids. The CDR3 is CASSLGTGLNTEAFF. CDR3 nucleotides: TGTGCCAGCAGCTTAGGGACAGGGCTAAACACTGAAGCTTTCTTT.

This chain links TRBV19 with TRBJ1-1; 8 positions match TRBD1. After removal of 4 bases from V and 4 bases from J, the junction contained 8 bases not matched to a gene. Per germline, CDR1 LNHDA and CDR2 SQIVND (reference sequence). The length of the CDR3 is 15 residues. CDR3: CASSRDRGLSTEAFF. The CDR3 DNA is TGTGCCAGTAGTAGAGACAGGGGTCTTAGCACTGAAGCTTTCTTT.

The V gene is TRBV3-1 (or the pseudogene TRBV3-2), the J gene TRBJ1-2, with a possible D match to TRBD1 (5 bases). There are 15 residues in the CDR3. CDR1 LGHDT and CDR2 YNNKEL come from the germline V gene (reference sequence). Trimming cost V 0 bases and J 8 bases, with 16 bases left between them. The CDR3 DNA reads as TGTGCCAGCAGCCAAGAATATGATGAGACAGACGGCTACACCTTC. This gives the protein CASSQEYDETDGYTF.

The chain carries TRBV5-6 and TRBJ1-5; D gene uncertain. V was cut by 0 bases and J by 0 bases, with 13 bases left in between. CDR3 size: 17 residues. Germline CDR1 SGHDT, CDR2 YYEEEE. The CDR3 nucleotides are TGTGCCAGCAGCTTGGCCAACAGCCGGTATAGCAATCAGCCCCAGCATTTT. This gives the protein CASSLANSRYSNQPQHF. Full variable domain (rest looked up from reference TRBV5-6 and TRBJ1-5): DAGVTQSPTHLIKTRGQQVTLRCSPKSGHDTVSWYQQALGQGPQFIFQYYEEEERQRGNFPDRFSGHQFPNYSSELNVNALLLGDSALYLCASSLANSRYSNQPQHFGDGTRLSIL.

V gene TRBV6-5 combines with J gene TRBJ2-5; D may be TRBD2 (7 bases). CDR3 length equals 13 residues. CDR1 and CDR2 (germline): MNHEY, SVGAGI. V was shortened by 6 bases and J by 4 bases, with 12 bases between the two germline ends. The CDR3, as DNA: TGTGCCAGCAGGGCAGGGGAGGGAGAGACCCAGTACTTC. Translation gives CASRAGEGETQYF.

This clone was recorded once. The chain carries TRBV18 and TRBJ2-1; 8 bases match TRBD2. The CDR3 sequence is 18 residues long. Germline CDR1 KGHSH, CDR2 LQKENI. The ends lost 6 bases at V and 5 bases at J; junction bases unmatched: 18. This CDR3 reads CASSKRELGTSSNNEQFF. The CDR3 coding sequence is TGTGCCAGCTCCAAACGAGAGTTGGGGACTAGTAGTAACAATGAGCAGTTCTTC.

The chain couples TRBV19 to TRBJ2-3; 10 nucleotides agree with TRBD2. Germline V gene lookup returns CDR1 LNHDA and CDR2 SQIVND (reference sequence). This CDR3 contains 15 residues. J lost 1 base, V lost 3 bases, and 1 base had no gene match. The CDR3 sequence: CASSISGGGTDTQYF. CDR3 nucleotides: TGTGCCAGTAGTATCAGCGGGGGGGGCACAGATACGCAGTATTTT.

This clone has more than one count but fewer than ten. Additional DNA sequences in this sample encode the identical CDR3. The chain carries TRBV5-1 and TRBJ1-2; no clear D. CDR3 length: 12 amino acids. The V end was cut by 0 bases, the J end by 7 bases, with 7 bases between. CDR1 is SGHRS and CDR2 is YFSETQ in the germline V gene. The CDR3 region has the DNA TGCGCCAGCAGCTTGGGTAGTGGTGGCTACACCTTC. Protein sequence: CASSLGSGGYTF.

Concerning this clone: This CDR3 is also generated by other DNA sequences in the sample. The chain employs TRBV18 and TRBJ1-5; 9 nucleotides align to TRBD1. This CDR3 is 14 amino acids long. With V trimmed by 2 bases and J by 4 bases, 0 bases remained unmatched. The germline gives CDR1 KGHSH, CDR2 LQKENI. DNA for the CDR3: TGTGCCAGCTCACCAGGACAGGGGAATCAGCCCCAGCATTTT. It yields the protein CASSPGQGNQPQHF.

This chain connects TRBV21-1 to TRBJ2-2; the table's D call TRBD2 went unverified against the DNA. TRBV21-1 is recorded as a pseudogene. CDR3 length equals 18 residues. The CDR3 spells CASSKERGGTANTGELFF. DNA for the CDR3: TGTGCCAGCAGCAAAGAGCGGGGGGGGACAGCGAACACCGGGGAGCTGTTTTTT.

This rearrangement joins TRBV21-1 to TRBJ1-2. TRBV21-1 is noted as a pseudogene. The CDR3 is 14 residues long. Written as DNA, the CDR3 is TGTGCCAGCAGCAAACGGGGGGAGGACTATGGCTACACCTTC. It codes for CASSKRGEDYGYTF.

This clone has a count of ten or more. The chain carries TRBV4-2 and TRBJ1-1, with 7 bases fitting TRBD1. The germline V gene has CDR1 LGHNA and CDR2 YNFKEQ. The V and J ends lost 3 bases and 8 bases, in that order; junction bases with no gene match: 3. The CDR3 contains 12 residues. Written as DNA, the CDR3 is TGTGCCAGCAGCCACCAGACAGGGGAAGCTTTCTTT. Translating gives CASSHQTGEAFF.

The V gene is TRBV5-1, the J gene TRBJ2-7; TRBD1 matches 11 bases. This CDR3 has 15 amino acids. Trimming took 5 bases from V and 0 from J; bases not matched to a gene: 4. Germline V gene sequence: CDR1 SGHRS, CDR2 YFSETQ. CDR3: CASRHGTGGSYEQYF. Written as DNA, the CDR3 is TGCGCCAGCAGACACGGGACAGGGGGCTCCTACGAGCAGTACTTC.

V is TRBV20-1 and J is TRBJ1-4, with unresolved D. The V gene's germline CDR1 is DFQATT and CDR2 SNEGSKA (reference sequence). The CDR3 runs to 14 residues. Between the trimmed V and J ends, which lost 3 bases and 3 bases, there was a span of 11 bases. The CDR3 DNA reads TGCAGTGCTAGTTTAGTACTGGCTAATGAAAAACTGTTTTTT. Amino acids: CSASLVLANEKLFF.

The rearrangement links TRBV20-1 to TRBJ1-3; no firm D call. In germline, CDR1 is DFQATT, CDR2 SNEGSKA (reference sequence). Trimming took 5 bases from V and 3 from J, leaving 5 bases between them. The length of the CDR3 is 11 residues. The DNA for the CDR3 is TGCAGTGCTTCCATTGGAAACACCATATATTTT. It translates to CSASIGNTIYF.

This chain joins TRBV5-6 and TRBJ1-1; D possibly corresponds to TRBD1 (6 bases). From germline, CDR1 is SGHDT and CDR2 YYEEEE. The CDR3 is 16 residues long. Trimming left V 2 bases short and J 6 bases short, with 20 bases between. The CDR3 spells CASSLGGVWGGPEAFF. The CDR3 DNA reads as TGTGCCAGCAGCTTAGGAGGTGTCTGGGGGGGCCCTGAAGCTTTCTTT.

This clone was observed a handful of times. DNA of the CDR3: TGTGCCGGGGCGACAGGGGGTCTTAGCGAGCAGTACTTC. It is translated as CAGATGGLSEQYF. This chain uses TRBV2 with TRBJ2-7, with 9 bases that match TRBD1. Losses at the gene ends were 11 bases for V and 6 bases for J; bases not matched to a gene: 11. The CDR3 is 13 residues long. Looked up from germline, CDR1 is SNHLY and CDR2 is FYNNEI.

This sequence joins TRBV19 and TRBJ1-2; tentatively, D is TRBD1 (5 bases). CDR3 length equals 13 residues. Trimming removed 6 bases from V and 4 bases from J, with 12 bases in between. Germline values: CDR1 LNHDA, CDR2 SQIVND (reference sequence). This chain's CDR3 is CASRPGGTYGYTF. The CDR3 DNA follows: TGTGCCAGTAGACCCGGAGGGACCTATGGCTACACCTTC.

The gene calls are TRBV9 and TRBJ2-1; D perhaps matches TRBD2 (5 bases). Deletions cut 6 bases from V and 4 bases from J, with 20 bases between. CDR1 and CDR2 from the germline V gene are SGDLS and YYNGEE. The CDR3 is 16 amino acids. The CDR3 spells CASTSGSPSSYNEQFF. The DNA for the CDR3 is TGTGCCAGCACCTCGGGGTCACCCTCCTCTTACAATGAGCAGTTCTTC.